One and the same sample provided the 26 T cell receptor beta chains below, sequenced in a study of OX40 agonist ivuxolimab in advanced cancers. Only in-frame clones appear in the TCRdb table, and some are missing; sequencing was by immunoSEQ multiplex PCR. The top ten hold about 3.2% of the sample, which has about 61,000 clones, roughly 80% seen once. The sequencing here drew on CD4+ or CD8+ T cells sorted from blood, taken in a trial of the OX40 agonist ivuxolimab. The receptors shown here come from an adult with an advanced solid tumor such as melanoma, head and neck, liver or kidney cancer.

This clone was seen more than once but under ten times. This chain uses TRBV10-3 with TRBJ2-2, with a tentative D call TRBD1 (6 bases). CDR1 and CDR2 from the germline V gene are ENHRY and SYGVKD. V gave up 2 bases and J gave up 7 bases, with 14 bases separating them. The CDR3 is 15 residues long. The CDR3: CAISERSGDFGELFF. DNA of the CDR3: TGTGCCATCAGTGAGCGGTCAGGGGATTTCGGGGAGCTGTTTTTT.

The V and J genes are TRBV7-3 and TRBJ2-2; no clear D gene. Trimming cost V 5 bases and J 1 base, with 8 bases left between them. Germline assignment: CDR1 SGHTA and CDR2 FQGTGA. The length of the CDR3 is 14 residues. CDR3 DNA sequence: TGTGCCAGCAGCAGTCACCAGAACACCGGGGAGCTGTTTTTT. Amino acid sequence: CASSSHQNTGELFF.

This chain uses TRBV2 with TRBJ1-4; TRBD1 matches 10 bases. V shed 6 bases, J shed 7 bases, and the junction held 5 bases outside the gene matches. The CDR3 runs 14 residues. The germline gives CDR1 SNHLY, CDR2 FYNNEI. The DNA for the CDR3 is TGTGCCAGCAGGACCGGGACAGGGGTTGAAAAACTGTTTTTT. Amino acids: CASRTGTGVEKLFF.

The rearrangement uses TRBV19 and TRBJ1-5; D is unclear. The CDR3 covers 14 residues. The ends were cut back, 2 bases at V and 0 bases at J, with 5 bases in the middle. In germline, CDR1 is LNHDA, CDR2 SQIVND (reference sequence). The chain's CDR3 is CASSILGSNQPQHF. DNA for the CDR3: TGTGCCAGTAGTATATTAGGTAGCAATCAGCCCCAGCATTTT. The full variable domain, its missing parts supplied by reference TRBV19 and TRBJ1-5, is DGGITQSPKYLFRKEGQNVTLSCEQNLNHDAMYWYRQDPGQGLRLIYYSQIVNDFQKGDIAEGYSVSREKKESFPLTVTSAQKNPTAFYLCASSILGSNQPQHFGDGTRLSIL.

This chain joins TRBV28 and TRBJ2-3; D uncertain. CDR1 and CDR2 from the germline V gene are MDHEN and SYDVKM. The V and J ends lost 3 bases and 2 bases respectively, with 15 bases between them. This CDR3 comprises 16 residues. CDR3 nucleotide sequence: TGTGCCAGCAGTTTCTCCGGACCATCCCCCACAGATACGCAGTATTTT. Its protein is CASSFSGPSPTDTQYF.

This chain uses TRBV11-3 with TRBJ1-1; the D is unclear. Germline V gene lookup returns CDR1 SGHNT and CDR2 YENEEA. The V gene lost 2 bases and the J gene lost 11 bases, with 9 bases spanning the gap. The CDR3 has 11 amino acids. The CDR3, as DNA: TGTGCCAGCAGCTTACAGGTGGAGGCTTTCTTT. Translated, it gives CASSLQVEAFF.

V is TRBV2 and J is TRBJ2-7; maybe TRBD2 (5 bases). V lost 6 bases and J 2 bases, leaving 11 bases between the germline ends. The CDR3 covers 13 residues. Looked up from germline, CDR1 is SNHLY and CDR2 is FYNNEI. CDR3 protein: CASRRHGTYEQYF. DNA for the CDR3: TGTGCCAGCAGGAGACACGGGACCTACGAGCAGTACTTC.

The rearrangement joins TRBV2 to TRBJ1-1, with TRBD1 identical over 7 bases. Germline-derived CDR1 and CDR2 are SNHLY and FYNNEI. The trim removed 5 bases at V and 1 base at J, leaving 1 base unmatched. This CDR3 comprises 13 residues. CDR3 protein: CASSRDRNTEAFF. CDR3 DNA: TGTGCCAGCAGTCGGGACAGGAACACTGAAGCTTTCTTT. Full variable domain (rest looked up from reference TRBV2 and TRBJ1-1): EPEVTQTPSHQVTQMGQEVILRCVPISNHLYFYWYRQILGQKVEFLVSFYNNEISEKSEIFDDQFSVERPDGSNFTLKIRSTKLEDSAMYFCASSRDRNTEAFFGQGTRLTVV.

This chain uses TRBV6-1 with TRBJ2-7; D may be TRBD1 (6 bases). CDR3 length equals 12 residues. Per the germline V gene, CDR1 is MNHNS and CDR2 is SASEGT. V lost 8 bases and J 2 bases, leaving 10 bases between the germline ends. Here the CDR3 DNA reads TGTGCCAGCGAGGGGGAAACCTACGAGCAGTACTTC. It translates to CASEGETYEQYF.

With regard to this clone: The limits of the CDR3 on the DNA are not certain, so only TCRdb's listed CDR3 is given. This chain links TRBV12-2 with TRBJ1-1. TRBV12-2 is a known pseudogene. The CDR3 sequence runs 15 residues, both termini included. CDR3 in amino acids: CASRLVAGGNTEAFF.

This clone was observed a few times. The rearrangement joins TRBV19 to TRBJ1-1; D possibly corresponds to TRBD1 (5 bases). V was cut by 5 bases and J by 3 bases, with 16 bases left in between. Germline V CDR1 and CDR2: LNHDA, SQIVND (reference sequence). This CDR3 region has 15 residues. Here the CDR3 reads CASSQMRGVDTEAFF. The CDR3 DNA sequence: TGTGCCAGTAGTCAAATGAGGGGCGTGGACACTGAAGCTTTCTTT.

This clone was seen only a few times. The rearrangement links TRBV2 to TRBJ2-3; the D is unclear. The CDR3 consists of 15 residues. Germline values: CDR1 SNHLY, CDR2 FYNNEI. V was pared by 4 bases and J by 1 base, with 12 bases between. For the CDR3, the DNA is TGTGCCAGCAGTGCGAAGAGCACCCGCACAGATACGCAGTATTTT. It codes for CASSAKSTRTDTQYF.

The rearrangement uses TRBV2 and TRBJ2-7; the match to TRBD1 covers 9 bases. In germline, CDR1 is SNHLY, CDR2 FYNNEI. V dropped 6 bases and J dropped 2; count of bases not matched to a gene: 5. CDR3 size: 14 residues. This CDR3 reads CASSSRQGAYEQYF. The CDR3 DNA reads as TGTGCCAGCAGCTCAAGACAGGGGGCCTACGAGCAGTACTTC.

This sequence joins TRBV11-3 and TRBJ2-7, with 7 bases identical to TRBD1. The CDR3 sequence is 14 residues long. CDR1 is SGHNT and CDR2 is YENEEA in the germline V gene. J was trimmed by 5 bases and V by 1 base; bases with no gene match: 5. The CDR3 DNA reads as TGTGCCAGCAGCTTAGGAGACAGGGCGAACGAGCAGTACTTC. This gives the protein CASSLGDRANEQYF.

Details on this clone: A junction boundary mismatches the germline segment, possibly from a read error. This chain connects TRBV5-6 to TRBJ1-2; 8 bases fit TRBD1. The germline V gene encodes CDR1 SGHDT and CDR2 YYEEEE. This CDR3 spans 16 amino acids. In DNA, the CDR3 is TGTGCCAGCAGCTTGGAGGTCAGGGGGCGGGGCTATGGCCACACCTTC. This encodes CASSLEVRGRGYGHTF. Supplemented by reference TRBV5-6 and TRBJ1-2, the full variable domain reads DAGVTQSPTHLIKTRGQQVTLRCSPKSGHDTVSWYQQALGQGPQFIFQYYEEEERQRGNFPDRFSGHQFPNYSSELNVNALLLGDSALYLCASSLEVRGRGYGHTFGSGTRLTVV.

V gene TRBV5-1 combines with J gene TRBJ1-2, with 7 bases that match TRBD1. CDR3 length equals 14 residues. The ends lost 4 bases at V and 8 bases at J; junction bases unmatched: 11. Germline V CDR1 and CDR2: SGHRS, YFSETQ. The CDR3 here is CASSPGQIRAGYTF. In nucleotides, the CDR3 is TGCGCCAGCAGCCCGGGACAGATCCGCGCGGGCTACACCTTC.

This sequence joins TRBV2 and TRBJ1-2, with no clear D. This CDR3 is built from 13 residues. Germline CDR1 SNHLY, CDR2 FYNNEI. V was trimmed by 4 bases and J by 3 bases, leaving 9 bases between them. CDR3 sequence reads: CASSAGVYYGYTF. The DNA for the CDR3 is TGTGCCAGCAGTGCTGGGGTATACTATGGCTACACCTTC.

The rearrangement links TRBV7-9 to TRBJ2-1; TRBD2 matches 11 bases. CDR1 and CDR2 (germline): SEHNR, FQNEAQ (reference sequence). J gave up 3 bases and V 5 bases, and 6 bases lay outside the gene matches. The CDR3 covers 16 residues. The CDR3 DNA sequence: TGTGCCAGCAGCCCAAGGGGGACTAGCGGCTACAATGAGCAGTTCTTC. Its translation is CASSPRGTSGYNEQFF.

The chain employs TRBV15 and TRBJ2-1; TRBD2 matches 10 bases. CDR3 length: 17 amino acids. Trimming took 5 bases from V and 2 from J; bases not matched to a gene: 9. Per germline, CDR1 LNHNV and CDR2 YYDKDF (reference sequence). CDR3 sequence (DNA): TGTGCCACCAGCGAGCAGGGAGCGGGGGGGGCCTACAATGAGCAGTTCTTC. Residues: CATSEQGAGGAYNEQFF.

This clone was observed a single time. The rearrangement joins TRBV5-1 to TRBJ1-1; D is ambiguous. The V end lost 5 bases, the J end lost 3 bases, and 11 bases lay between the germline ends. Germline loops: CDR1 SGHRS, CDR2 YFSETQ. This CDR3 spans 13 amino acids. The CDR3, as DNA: TGCGCCAGCAGTTCTGGCAGATACACTGAAGCTTTCTTT. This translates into CASSSGRYTEAFF.

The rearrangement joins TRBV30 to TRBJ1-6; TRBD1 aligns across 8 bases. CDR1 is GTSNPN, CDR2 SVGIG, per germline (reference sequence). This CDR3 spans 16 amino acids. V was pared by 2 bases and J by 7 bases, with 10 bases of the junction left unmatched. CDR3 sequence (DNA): TGTGCCTGGAGTTACAGGGGGATAGGTAGAAATTCACCCCTCCACTTT. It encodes CAWSYRGIGRNSPLHF.

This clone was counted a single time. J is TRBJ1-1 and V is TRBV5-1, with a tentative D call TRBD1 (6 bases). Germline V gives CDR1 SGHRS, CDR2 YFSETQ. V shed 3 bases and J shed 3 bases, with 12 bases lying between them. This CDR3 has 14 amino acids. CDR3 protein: CASSSQGRDTEAFF. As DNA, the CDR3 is TGCGCCAGCAGCTCACAGGGTCGGGACACTGAAGCTTTCTTT.

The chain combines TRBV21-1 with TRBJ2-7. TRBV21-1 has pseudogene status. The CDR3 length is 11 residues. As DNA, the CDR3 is TGTGCCAGCGCTGGGGTATCCGGGCAGTACTTC. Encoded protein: CASAGVSGQYF.

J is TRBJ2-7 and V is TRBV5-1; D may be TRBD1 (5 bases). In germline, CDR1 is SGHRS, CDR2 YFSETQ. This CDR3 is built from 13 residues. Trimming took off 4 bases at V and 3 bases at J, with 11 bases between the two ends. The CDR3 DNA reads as TGCGCCAGCAGCCCTCGACAGAACTACGAGCAGTACTTC. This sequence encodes CASSPRQNYEQYF.

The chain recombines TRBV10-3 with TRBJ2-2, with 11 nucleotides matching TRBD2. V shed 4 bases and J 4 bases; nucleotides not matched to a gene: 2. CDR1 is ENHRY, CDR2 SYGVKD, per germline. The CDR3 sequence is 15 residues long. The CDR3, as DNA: TGTGCCATCAGTGGGGGGACTAGCGGCACCGGGGAGCTGTTTTTT. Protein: CAISGGTSGTGELFF.

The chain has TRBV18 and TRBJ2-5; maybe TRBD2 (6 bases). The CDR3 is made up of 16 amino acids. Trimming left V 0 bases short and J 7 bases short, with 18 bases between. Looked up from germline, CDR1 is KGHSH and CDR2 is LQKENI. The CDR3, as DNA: TGTGCCAGCTCACCACCAGCGCGTATCGGGAGTGGGACCCAGTACTTC. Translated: CASSPPARIGSGTQYF.